Listed below are T cell receptor beta chains from one sample, sequenced in a study of regulatory T cells in long-lasting Graves disease. TCRdb itself ran the multiplex PCR reads through MiXCR, one entry per CDR3 protein. This table holds about 530,000 distinct CDR3 sequences, about 16% found once. These same records also appear under a second study, on T cells in Graves' hyperthyroidism and ophthalmopathy.

The material sequenced was peripheral blood mononuclear cells (PBMCs), taken at new diagnosis, from a patient treated with antithyroid drugs. All receptors derive from a woman aged 35 to 60 with Graves disease. Both conserved end residues are part of each CDR3. D genes are given only for firm matches. Rows may omit the clone size; those that give it use once, few, many or a size class.

DNA | CDR3 | size | D | J | V
TGTGCCAGCACGCAGACCGGTTACGAGCAGTACTTC | CASTQTGYEQYF | many | . | TRBJ2-7 | TRBV2
TGTGCCAGCAGCATCCGAAGGACAGGGACAGGGGCCAACGTCCTGACTTTC | CASSIRRTGTGANVLTF | few | TRBD1 | TRBJ2-6 | TRBV9
TGTGCCAGCAGCTCAATGAGGAACATTCAGTACTTC | CASSSMRNIQYF | few | . | TRBJ2-4 | TRBV7-9
TGTGCCAGCAGCGTAGCTCCGACTAGCGGGGGGACGTACCAAGAGACCCAGTACTTC | CASSVAPTSGGTYQETQYF | few | TRBD2 | TRBJ2-5 | TRBV9
TGTGCCAGCACCACGGGTGCCTATAATGAAAAACTGTTTTTT | CASTTGAYNEKLFF | . | . | TRBJ1-4 | TRBV19
TGTGCCAGCAGTTTTCAGACAGGTTCGTTGGGTGGCTACACCTTC | CASSFQTGSLGGYTF | few | . | TRBJ1-2 | TRBV27
TGTGCCAGCAGCCAAGCTGGTTCACCCCTCCACTTT | CASSQAGSPLHF | . | . | TRBJ1-6 | TRBV14
TGTGCCAGCAGTTTTAGCGGGGGGAGTTACGAGCAGTACTTC | CASSFSGGSYEQYF | many | TRBD2 | TRBJ2-7 | TRBV28
TGTGCCAGCAGTTTTAGACCGAACCCTACGGAAAAACTGTTTTTT | CASSFRPNPTEKLFF | many | . | TRBJ1-4 | TRBV6-9
TGTGCCAGCAGACCTGCAGGGGGCGGTAGCACTGAAGCTTTCTTT | CASRPAGGGSTEAFF | many | TRBD1 | TRBJ1-1 | TRBV6-2/TRBV6-3
TGTGCCAGCAGACGACTACTAGCGGGGGGGCTAGGTGAGCAGTTCTTC | CASRRLLAGGLGEQFF | . | TRBD2 | TRBJ2-1 | TRBV6-1
TGCGCCAGCTCCCGCAACAGGGATGGTGAGCAGTTCTTC | CASSRNRDGEQFF | many | . | TRBJ2-1 | TRBV10-1
TGTGCCAGCAGCTTAGAGAGCGGTAACACAGATACGCAGTATTTT | CASSLESGNTDTQYF | many | . | TRBJ2-3 | TRBV7-9
TGTGCCAGCAGTCGGGGCCGGGACAGGGGGCATTTGGTCTATGGCTACACCTTC | CASSRGRDRGHLVYGYTF | . | TRBD1 | TRBJ1-2 | TRBV5-5
TGTGCCAGCAGCTTCTCGGGCTGGACTGAAGCTTTCTTT | CASSFSGWTEAFF | many | . | TRBJ1-1 | TRBV7-9
TGTGCCAGCAGTGTGGACAGGGGGCGCTTGGGTCAGCCCCAGCATTTT | CASSVDRGRLGQPQHF | . | TRBD1 | TRBJ1-5 | TRBV2
TGTGCCAGCAGTCAGGGGACAGGGGGTATCTCAAGCAATCAGCCCCAGCATTTT | CASSQGTGGISSNQPQHF | many | TRBD1 | TRBJ1-5 | TRBV27
TGTGCCAGCAGCTTAGTAGGGACTTCCTGGAGGGAGCAGTACTTC | CASSLVGTSWREQYF | many | . | TRBJ2-7 | TRBV7-2
TGTGCCAGCAGCTTAATGGGTGAAAAACTGTTTTTT | CASSLMGEKLFF | . | . | TRBJ1-4 | TRBV7-9
TGTGCCAGCAGCCAAGCCAGTTACGAGCAGTACTTC | CASSQASYEQYF | many | . | TRBJ2-7 | TRBV3-1
TGTGCCACCAGCAGAGATGGAACAGCTAATGCTGGAAACACCATATATTTT | CATSRDGTANAGNTIYF | . | . | TRBJ1-3 | TRBV15
TGTGCCATCGACGGGACTCGGAGCTCCTACGAGCAGTACTTC | CAIDGTRSSYEQYF | many | . | TRBJ2-7 | TRBV10-3
TGTGCCAGCAGTTACGGGGGGCTCAACACTGAAGCTTTCTTT | CASSYGGLNTEAFF | many | . | TRBJ1-1 | TRBV6-5
TGTGCCAGCTCACCTCCCTCCTTCCGGAGTGAGCAGTTCTTC | CASSPPSFRSEQFF | many | . | TRBJ2-1 | TRBV18
TGCGCCAGCATGAGATCAGGGGAGGGAGCTTTCTTT | CASMRSGEGAFF | few | . | TRBJ1-1 | TRBV10-2
TGTGCCAGTAGTATAGATCGGAGAGCCGCGAACCTCAACACCGGGGAGCTGTTTTTT | CASSIDRRAANLNTGELFF | . | . | TRBJ2-2 | TRBV19
TGTGCCAGCAGTCGGACAGCGATCAGGCCCCAGCATTTT | CASSRTAIRPQHF | many | . | TRBJ1-5 | TRBV12-3/TRBV12-4
TGCAGTGCCCCGACAGAGACCTATGGCTACACCTTC | CSAPTETYGYTF | . | . | TRBJ1-2 | TRBV20-1
TGCGCCAGCAGCTTGTCGGGGAGTGAAGGCAACATTCAGTACTTC | CASSLSGSEGNIQYF | few | . | TRBJ2-4 | TRBV5-1
TGTGCCAGCAGTGAAGCGCGTGGCTTCAGCTCCTACGAGCAGTACTTC | CASSEARGFSSYEQYF | many | . | TRBJ2-7 | TRBV2
TGTGCCAGCAGCTTGGTGGGGATCAATGAGCAGTTCTTC | CASSLVGINEQFF | few | . | TRBJ2-1 | TRBV5-4
TGTGCCAGCAGCCAACAGGAGAACACTGAAGCTTTCTTT | CASSQQENTEAFF | many | . | TRBJ1-1 | TRBV3-1
TGTGCCAGCAGATACGATTTGAACACTGAAGCTTTCTTT | CASRYDLNTEAFF | many | . | TRBJ1-1 | TRBV2
TGTGCCAGCAGCGCCGGGACAGGGCTTGAAGAGCAGTACTTC | CASSAGTGLEEQYF | many | TRBD1 | TRBJ2-7 | TRBV2
TGTGCCAGCAGTTCGTACGGGACAGGGAATATCTACGAGCAGTACTTC | CASSSYGTGNIYEQYF | few | TRBD1 | TRBJ2-7 | TRBV28
TGTGCCAGCAGCTTAGAGGGGGCCAACACTGAAGCTTTCTTT | CASSLEGANTEAFF | many | TRBD1 | TRBJ1-1 | TRBV7-9
TGTGCCAGCTCACCAACAGCGTCCTATAATTCACCCCTCCACTTT | CASSPTASYNSPLHF | few | . | TRBJ1-6 | TRBV18
TGTGCCAGCAGTACAGGGGCCACCGGGGAGCTGTTTTTT | CASSTGATGELFF | . | TRBD1 | TRBJ2-2 | TRBV12-3/TRBV12-4
TGTGCCAGCAGCCCGGGACTAGCCCACGAGCAGTACTTC | CASSPGLAHEQYF | few | TRBD2 | TRBJ2-7 | TRBV7-9
TGTGCCATCCGGGGGGGGACAGGTGGCTACACCTTC | CAIRGGTGGYTF | . | TRBD1 | TRBJ1-2 | TRBV28
TGTGCCAGCAGCAAAGACAGGACCCAAGATACGCAGTATTTT | CASSKDRTQDTQYF | many | . | TRBJ2-3 | TRBV3-1
TGTGCCAGCACCTTGGACAGGGAAAATTCACCCCTCCACTTT | CASTLDRENSPLHF | many | TRBD1 | TRBJ1-6 | TRBV12-3/TRBV12-4
TGCAGTGCTAGAGTTGGGATTGAGCAGTTCTTC | CSARVGIEQFF | many | . | TRBJ2-1 | TRBV20-1
TGTGCCAGCAGCTTGTTTCGGGACATGTATAATTCACCCCTCCACTTT | CASSLFRDMYNSPLHF | . | . | TRBJ1-6 | TRBV5-5
TGTGCCAGCAGTTACTCTTCAGGCTACGAACCCCAGCATTTT | CASSYSSGYEPQHF | few | . | TRBJ1-5 | TRBV6-5
TGTGCCAGCACGAGACTAGCGGGTGAGCAGTTCTTC | CASTRLAGEQFF | few | TRBD2 | TRBJ2-1 | TRBV2
TGTGCCAGCAGACCCGACCGGAAGGGGACCTACGAGCAGTACTTC | CASRPDRKGTYEQYF | . | . | TRBJ2-7 | TRBV6-1
TGCGCCAGCAGTGAAAGTGGCCAGGTTGGAGATACGCAGTATTTT | CASSESGQVGDTQYF | many | . | TRBJ2-3 | TRBV10-1
TGTGCCATCAGTGATCAGGCGAGCTCCTACAATGAGCAGTTCTTC | CAISDQASSYNEQFF | few | . | TRBJ2-1 | TRBV10-3
TGTGCTAGTGGTTTCCTAGCCGGGGGGGAAAGTCCTACCGGGGAGCTGTTTTTT | CASGFLAGGESPTGELFF | . | TRBD2 | TRBJ2-2 | TRBV12-5
TGTGCCAGCAGCAACCCGGGGCAGTTGAACTATGGCTACACCTTC | CASSNPGQLNYGYTF | . | . | TRBJ1-2 | TRBV12-3/TRBV12-4
TGTGCCAGCAGCAGACGGACTAGCGGGGGGTCCTACGAGCAGTACTTC | CASSRRTSGGSYEQYF | few | TRBD2 | TRBJ2-7 | TRBV3-1